Below are 16 T cell receptor beta chains sequenced from a single sample in a study of cytomegalovirus exposure and HLA in healthy donors. A multiplex PCR was run with 60 Vbeta primers and 13 Jbeta primers. Only in-frame clones appear in the TCRdb table, and some are missing; sequencing was by immunoSEQ multiplex PCR. The table records 150,000 or so clones, more than 65% of them present only once. The sample consisted of PBMCs. Source of these receptors: a man aged 45-65 years in good health and CMV-seropositive.

The chain carries TRBV9 and TRBJ2-1, with TRBD1 matching over 8 bases. The CDR3 length is 16 residues. V shed 0 bases and J 4 bases; nucleotides not matched to a gene: 6. The germline CDR1 and CDR2 sequences are SGDLS and YYNGEE. CDR3 in DNA: TGTGCCAGCAGCGTAGCGGGGCAGGGGGCTTACAATGAGCAGTTCTTC. Translated, it gives CASSVAGQGAYNEQFF.

The chain has TRBV6-6 and TRBJ2-7; 8 bases agree with TRBD1. Per germline, CDR1 MNHNY and CDR2 SVGAGI (reference sequence). V gave up 2 bases and J gave up 4 bases; unmatched junction bases: 4. The CDR3 is made up of 14 amino acids. The CDR3 spells CASSYRQGIYEQYF. As DNA, the CDR3 is TGTGCCAGCAGTTACCGACAGGGGATTTACGAGCAGTACTTC.

The chain has TRBV9 and TRBJ2-2, with unresolved D. CDR1 is SGDLS and CDR2 is YYNGEE in the germline V gene. The CDR3 runs 15 residues. Between the trimmed V and J ends, which lost 4 bases and 6 bases, there was a span of 16 bases. CDR3 DNA sequence: TGTGCCAGCAGCATCCGACACATGGGCGCCGGGGAGCTGTTTTTT. It encodes CASSIRHMGAGELFF.

The rearrangement links TRBV27 to TRBJ2-1; a weak D match, TRBD2 (5 bases). The CDR3 runs 16 residues. V lost 4 bases to trimming and J lost 2 bases, with 15 bases between them. Germline V gene data show CDR1 as MNHEY and CDR2 as SMNVEV (reference sequence). The CDR3 region is CASSSPGSSPYNEQFF. In DNA, the CDR3 is TGTGCCAGCAGTTCCCCGGGGAGTAGCCCCTACAATGAGCAGTTCTTC.

The chain recombines TRBV6-5 with TRBJ2-3, with TRBD1 identical over 9 bases. This CDR3 spans 15 amino acids. Germline lookup yields CDR1 MNHEY and CDR2 SVGAGI. Trimming took 6 bases from V and 3 from J; bases not matched to a gene: 7. This CDR3 reads CASSPGQGVTDTQYF. The CDR3 coding sequence is TGTGCCAGCAGCCCGGGACAGGGCGTAACAGATACGCAGTATTTT.

The CDR3 here is CASSTSGGAGNTIYF. The CDR3 DNA reads as TGTGCCAGCAGTACCTCGGGGGGCGCTGGAAACACCATATATTTT. The chain has TRBV7-9 and TRBJ1-3, with a possible D match to TRBD1 (6 bases). This CDR3 spans 15 amino acids. The germline CDR1 and CDR2 sequences are SEHNR and FQNEAQ (reference sequence). The V gene lost 6 bases and the J gene lost 2 bases, with 14 bases spanning the gap.

This chain uses TRBV13 with TRBJ2-3, with 8 bases lining up with TRBD2. The CDR3 covers 15 residues. The germline CDR1 and CDR2 sequences are PRHDT and FYEKMQ (reference sequence). Unmatched junction bases numbered 10, after V lost 5 bases and J lost 6 bases. The CDR3 nucleotides are TGTGCCAGCAGCCTCCGTGCGGGGGGCGGGGATACGCAGTATTTT. Translation gives CASSLRAGGGDTQYF.

This clone was observed a handful of times. This chain uses TRBV5-1 with TRBJ2-5; the match to TRBD2 covers 16 bases. Germline trimming cut 0 bases from V and 3 bases from J; bases unmatched to any gene: 2. This CDR3 has 17 amino acids. The germline gives CDR1 SGHRS, CDR2 YFSETQ. As DNA, the CDR3 is TGCGCCAGCAGCTTGGCGGGACTAGCGGGAGGGGAAGAGACCCAGTACTTC. This gives the protein CASSLAGLAGGEETQYF.

This chain joins TRBV28 and TRBJ2-3; D gene uncertain. The germline V and J ends were trimmed by 5 bases and 8 bases, with 8 bases remaining between them. The CDR3 loop spans 11 amino acids. CDR1 MDHEN and CDR2 SYDVKM come from the germline V gene. The CDR3 DNA sequence: TGTGCCAGCAGTCTCGGTAGTACGCAGTATTTT. Residues: CASSLGSTQYF.

The rearrangement joins TRBV5-4 to TRBJ2-1; D might be TRBD2 (7 bases). The germline CDR1 and CDR2 sequences are SGHNT and YYREEE (reference sequence). There are 15 residues in the CDR3. Trimming took 4 bases from V and 10 from J, leaving 21 bases between them. The CDR3 sequence is CASSPAERGGVEQFF. CDR3 in DNA: TGTGCCAGCAGCCCGGCGGAGAGGGGGGGGGTGGAGCAGTTCTTC.

This clone occurred a few times. This sequence joins TRBV18 and TRBJ2-7; 9 bases agree with TRBD2. Germline V CDR1 and CDR2: KGHSH, LQKENI. CDR3 length equals 14 residues. The trim removed 4 bases at V and 0 bases at J, leaving 1 base unmatched. The CDR3, as DNA: TGTGCCAGCTCACTTAGCGGGAGCTCCTACGAGCAGTACTTC. The encoded protein is CASSLSGSSYEQYF.

The chain recombines TRBV19 with TRBJ1-1; D may be TRBD1 (6 bases). The CDR3 sequence is 16 residues long. Trimming shortened V by 2 bases and J by 5 bases, and 18 bases separated the two germline ends. Germline V gene sequence: CDR1 LNHDA, CDR2 SQIVND (reference sequence). The chain's CDR3 is CASSIRGSIPGTEAFF. The CDR3 region has the DNA TGTGCCAGTAGTATAAGGGGGTCAATCCCAGGAACTGAAGCTTTCTTT.

The chain couples TRBV18 to TRBJ2-5, with 7 bases matching TRBD1. Per the germline V gene, CDR1 is KGHSH and CDR2 is LQKENI. This CDR3 has 13 amino acids. The ends lost 5 bases at V and 3 bases at J; junction bases unmatched: 3. The CDR3 nucleotides read TGTGCCAGCTCAAGTGGACAGGAAGAGACCCAGTACTTC. Its protein product is CASSSGQEETQYF.

On this clone: The same CDR3 is also encoded by other DNA sequences in this sample. For the CDR3, the DNA is TGTGCCAGCAGCCATACAGGGAAGAACACTGAAGCTTTCTTT. This gives the protein CASSHTGKNTEAFF. This rearrangement joins TRBV27 to TRBJ1-1; perhaps TRBD1 as D (6 bases). The V end was cut by 6 bases, the J end by 1 base, with 12 bases between. CDR1 is MNHEY and CDR2 is SMNVEV in the germline V gene (reference sequence). The CDR3 loop spans 14 amino acids.

This clone was observed a single time. The rearrangement joins TRBV6-5 to TRBJ2-3, with 9 bases matching TRBD1. The trim removed 4 bases at V and 4 bases at J, leaving 6 bases unmatched. CDR3 length: 15 amino acids. Germline V gene sequence: CDR1 MNHEY, CDR2 SVGAGI. The CDR3 is CASSSSGTGSDTQYF. CDR3 nucleotides: TGTGCCAGCAGTTCCTCCGGGACAGGGTCAGATACGCAGTATTTT.

The chain carries TRBV5-4 and TRBJ2-7; the match to TRBD1 covers 7 bases. The CDR3 has 14 amino acids. The germline gives CDR1 SGHNT, CDR2 YYREEE (reference sequence). With 2 bases clipped from V and 2 bases from J, the junction kept 4 bases outside the gene matches. CDR3 sequence: CASSLQGNAYEQYF. Here the CDR3 DNA reads TGTGCCAGCAGCTTACAGGGGAACGCCTACGAGCAGTACTTC. Full variable domain (outside the CDR3, taken from reference TRBV5-4 and TRBJ2-7): ETGVTQSPTHLIKTRGQQVTLRCSSQSGHNTVSWYQQALGQGPQFIFQYYREEENGRGNFPPRFSGLQFPNYSSELNVNALELDDSALYLCASSLQGNAYEQYFGPGTRLTVT.